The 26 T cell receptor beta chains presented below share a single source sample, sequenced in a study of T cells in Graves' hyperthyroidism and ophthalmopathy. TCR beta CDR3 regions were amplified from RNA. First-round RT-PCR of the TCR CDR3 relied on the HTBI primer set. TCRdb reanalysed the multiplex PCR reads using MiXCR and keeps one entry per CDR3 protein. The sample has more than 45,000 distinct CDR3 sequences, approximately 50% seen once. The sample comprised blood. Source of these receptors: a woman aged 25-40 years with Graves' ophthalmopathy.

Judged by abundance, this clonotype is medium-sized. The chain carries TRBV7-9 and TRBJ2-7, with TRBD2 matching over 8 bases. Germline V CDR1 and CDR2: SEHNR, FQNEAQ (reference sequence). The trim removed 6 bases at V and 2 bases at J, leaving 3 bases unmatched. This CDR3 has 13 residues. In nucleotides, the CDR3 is TGTGCCAGCAGTAAGCGGGAGACCTACGAGCAGTACTTC. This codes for CASSKRETYEQYF.

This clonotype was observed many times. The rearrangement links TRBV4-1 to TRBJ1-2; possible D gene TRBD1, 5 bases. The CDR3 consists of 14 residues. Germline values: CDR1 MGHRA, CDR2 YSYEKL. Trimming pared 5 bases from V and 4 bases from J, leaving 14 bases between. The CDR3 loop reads CASSRLPGLYGYTF. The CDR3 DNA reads TGCGCCAGCAGCAGACTTCCGGGACTCTATGGCTACACCTTC.

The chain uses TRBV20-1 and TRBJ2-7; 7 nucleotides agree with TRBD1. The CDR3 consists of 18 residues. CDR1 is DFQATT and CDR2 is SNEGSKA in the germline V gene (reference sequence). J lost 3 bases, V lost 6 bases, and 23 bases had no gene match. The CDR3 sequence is CSARQGSNTGVIVYEQYF. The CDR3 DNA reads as TGCAGTGCCCGACAGGGCTCGAACACCGGGGTGATTGTCTACGAGCAGTACTTC.

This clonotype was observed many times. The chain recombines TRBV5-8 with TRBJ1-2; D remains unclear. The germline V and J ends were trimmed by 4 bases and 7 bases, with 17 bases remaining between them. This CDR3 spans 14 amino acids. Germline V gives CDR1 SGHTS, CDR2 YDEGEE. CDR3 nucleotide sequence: TGTGCCAGCAGCCCCTATCCGTCGGACCGTGGCTACACCTTC. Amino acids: CASSPYPSDRGYTF.

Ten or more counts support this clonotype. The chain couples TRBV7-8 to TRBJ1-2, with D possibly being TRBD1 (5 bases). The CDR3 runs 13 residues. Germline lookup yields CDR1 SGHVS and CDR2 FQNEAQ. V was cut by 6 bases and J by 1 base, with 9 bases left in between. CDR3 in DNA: TGTGCCAGCAGTATGGGGGATAACTATGGCTACACCTTC. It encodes CASSMGDNYGYTF.

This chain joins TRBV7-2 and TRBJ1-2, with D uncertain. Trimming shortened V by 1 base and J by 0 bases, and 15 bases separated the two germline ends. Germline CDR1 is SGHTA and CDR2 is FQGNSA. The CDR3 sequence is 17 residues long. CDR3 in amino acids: CASSLDPASEANYGYTF. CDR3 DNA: TGTGCCAGCAGCTTAGATCCAGCCAGTGAAGCTAACTATGGCTACACCTTC.

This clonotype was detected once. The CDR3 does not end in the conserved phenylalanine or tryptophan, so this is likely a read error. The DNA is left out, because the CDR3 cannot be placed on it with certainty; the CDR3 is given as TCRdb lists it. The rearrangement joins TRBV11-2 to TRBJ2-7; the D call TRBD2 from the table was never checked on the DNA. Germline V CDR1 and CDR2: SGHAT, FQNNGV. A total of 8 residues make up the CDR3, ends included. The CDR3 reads CASSVGTS.

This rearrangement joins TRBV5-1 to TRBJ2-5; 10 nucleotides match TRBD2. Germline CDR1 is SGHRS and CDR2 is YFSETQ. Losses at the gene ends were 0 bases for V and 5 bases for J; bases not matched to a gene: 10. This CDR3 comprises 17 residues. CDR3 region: CASSLVLAGGVAETQYF. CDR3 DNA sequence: TGCGCCAGCAGCTTGGTTTTAGCGGGAGGAGTGGCGGAGACCCAGTACTTC.

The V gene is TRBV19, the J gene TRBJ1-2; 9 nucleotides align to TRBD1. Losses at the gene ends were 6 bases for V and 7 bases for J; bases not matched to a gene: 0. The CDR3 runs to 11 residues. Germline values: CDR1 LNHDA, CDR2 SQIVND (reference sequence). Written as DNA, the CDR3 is TGTGCCAGTAGGGACAGGGGTGGCTACACCTTC. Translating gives CASRDRGGYTF.

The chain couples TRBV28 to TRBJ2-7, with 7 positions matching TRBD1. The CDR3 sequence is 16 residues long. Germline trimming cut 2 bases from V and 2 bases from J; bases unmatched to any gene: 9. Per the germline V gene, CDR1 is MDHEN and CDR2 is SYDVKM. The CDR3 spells CASSLKATGSPYEQYF. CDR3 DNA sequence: TGTGCCAGCAGTTTAAAAGCGACAGGGAGCCCCTACGAGCAGTACTTC.

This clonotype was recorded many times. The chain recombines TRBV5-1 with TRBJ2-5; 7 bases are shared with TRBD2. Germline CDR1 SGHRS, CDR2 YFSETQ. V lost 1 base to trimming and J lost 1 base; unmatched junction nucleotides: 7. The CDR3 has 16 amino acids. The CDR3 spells CASSLWGGNPQETQYF. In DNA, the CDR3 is TGCGCCAGCAGCTTGTGGGGGGGGAACCCCCAAGAGACCCAGTACTTC.

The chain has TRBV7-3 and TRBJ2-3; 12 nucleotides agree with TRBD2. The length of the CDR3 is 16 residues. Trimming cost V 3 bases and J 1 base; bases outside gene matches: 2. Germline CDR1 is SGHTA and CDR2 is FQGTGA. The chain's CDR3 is CASSFLAGGGTDTQYF. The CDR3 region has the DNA TGTGCCAGCAGCTTCCTAGCGGGAGGGGGCACAGATACGCAGTATTTT.

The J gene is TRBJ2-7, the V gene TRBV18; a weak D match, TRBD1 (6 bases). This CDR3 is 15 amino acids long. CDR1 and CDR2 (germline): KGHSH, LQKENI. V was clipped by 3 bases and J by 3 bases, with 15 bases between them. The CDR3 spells CASSPSEGVSYEQYF. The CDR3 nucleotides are TGTGCCAGCTCACCTTCTGAGGGGGTAAGCTACGAGCAGTACTTC. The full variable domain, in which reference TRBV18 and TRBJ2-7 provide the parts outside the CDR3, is NAGVMQNPRHLVRRRGQEARLRCSPMKGHSHVYWYRQLPEEGLKFMVYLQKENIIDESGMPKERFSAEFPKEGPSILRIQQVVRGDSAAYFCASSPSEGVSYEQYFGPGTRLTVT.

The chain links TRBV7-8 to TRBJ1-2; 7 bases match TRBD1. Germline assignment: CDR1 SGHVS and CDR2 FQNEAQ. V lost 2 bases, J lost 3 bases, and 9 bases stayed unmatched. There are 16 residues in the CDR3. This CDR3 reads CASSLTLARGDYGYTF. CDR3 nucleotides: TGTGCCAGCAGCTTAACTTTGGCCAGGGGGGACTATGGCTACACCTTC.

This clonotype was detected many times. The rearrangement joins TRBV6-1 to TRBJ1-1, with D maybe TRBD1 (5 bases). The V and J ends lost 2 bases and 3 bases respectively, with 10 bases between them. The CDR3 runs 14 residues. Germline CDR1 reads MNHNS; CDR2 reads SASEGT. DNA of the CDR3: TGTGCCAGCAGTGAAATCGTAGGGGACACTGAAGCTTTCTTT. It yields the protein CASSEIVGDTEAFF.

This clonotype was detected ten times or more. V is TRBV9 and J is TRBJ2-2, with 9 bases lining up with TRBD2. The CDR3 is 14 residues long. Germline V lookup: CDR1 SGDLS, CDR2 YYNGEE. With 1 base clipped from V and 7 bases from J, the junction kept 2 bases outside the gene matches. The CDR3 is CASSVYSGGGELFF. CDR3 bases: TGTGCCAGCAGCGTATATAGCGGGGGCGGGGAGCTGTTTTTT.

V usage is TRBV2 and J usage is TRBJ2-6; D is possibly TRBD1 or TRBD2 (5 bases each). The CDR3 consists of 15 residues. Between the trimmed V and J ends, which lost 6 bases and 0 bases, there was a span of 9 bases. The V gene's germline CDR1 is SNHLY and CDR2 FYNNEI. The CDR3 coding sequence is TGTGCCAGCAGGGACGGGGCCTCTGGGGCCAACGTCCTGACTTTC. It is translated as CASRDGASGANVLTF. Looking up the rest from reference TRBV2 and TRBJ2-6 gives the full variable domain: EPEVTQTPSHQVTQMGQEVILRCVPISNHLYFYWYRQILGQKVEFLVSFYNNEISEKSEIFDDQFSVERPDGSNFTLKIRSTKLEDSAMYFCASRDGASGANVLTFGAGSRLTVL.

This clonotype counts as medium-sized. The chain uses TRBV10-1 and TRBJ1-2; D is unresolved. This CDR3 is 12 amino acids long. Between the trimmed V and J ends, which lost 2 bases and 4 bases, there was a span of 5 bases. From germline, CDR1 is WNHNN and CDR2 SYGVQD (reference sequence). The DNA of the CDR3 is TGCGCCAGCAGTGAGAACGGCTATGGCTACACCTTC. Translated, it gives CASSENGYGYTF.

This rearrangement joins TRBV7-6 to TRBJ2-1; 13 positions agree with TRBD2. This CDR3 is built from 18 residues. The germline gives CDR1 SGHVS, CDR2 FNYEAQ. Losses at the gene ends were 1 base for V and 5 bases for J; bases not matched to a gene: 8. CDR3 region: CASSLGTSGRASNNEQFF. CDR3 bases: TGTGCCAGCAGCTTAGGTACTAGCGGGAGGGCCTCGAACAATGAGCAGTTCTTC. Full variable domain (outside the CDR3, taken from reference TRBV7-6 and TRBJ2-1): GAGVSQSPRYKVTKRGQDVALRCDPISGHVSLYWYRQALGQGPEFLTYFNYEAQQDKSGLPNDRFSAERPEGSISTLTIQRTEQRDSAMYRCASSLGTSGRASNNEQFFGPGTRLTVL.

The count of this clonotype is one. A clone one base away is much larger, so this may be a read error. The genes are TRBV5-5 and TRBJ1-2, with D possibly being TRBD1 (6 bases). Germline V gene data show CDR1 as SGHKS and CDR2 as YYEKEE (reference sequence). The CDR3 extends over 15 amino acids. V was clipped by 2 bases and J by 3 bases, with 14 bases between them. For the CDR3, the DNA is TGTGCCAGCAGCTTACAGAGGGGGAAAGACTATGGCTACACCTTC. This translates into CASSLQRGKDYGYTF.

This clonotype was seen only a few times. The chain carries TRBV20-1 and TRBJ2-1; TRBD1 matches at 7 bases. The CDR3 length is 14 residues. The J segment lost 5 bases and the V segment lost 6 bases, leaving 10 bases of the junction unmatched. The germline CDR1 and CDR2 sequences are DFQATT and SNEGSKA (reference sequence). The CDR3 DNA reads TGCAGTGCCATCAGGACAGGAACCGACAATGAGCAGTTCTTC. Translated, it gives CSAIRTGTDNEQFF.

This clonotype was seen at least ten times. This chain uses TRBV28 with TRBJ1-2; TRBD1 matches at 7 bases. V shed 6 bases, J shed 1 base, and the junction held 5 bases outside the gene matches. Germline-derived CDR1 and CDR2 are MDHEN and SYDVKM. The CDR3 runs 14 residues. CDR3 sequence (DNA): TGTGCCAGCAGCGGACAGGCACATAACTATGGCTACACCTTC. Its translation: CASSGQAHNYGYTF.

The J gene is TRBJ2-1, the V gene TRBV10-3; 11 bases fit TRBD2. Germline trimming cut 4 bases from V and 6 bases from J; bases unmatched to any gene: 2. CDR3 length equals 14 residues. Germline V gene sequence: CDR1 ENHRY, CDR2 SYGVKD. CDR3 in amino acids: CAISGLAGTNEQFF. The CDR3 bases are TGTGCCATCAGTGGACTAGCGGGAACCAATGAGCAGTTCTTC.

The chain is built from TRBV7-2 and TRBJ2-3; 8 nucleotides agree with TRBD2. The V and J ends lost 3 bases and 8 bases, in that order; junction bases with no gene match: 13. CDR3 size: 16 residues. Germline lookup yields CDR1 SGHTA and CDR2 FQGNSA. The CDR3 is CASSLERTSTPGTQYF. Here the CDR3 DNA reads TGTGCCAGCAGCTTGGAGAGGACTAGCACCCCAGGTACGCAGTATTTT.

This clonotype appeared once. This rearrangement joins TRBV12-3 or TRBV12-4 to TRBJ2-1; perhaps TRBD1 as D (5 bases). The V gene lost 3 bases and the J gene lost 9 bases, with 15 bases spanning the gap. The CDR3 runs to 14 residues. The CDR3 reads CASSLHRRKSEQFF. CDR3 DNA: TGTGCCAGCAGTTTGCACAGGCGGAAAAGTGAGCAGTTCTTC.

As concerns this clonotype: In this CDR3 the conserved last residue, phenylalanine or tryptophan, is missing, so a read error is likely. CDR3 sequence (DNA): TGTGCCAGTAGTCCGGAGTGGGGAGCTGGGGCCTACGTCCTGACTATC. Translated: CASSPEWGAGAYVLTI. The chain links TRBV19 to TRBJ2-6; perhaps D is TRBD1 or TRBD2 (5 bases each). The CDR3 spans 16 residues. Germline-derived CDR1 and CDR2 are LNHDA and SQIVND (reference sequence).